One and the same sample provided the 26 T cell receptor beta chains below, sequenced in a study of blood T cell repertoires in COVID-19. Generated by immunoSEQ multiplex PCR, the TCRdb table keeps only in-frame clones and is missing some. Of tens of thousands of clones listed, roughly four fifths are singletons. Sequencing was carried out using peripheral blood. The receptors stem from a man aged 70 or older with active or convalescent COVID-19.

The rearrangement links TRBV28 to TRBJ2-5; a weak D match, TRBD1 (5 bases). Looked up from germline, CDR1 is MDHEN and CDR2 is SYDVKM. The CDR3 contains 12 residues. Trimming removed 6 bases from V and 5 bases from J, with 10 bases in between. The CDR3 coding sequence is TGTGCCAGCAGGGGGCCGTTGGAGACCCAGTACTTC. Protein product: CASRGPLETQYF.

CDR3 protein: CASSLVIYTQYF. CDR3 in DNA: TGTGCCAGCAGTTTAGTAATCTATACGCAGTATTTT. This chain connects TRBV28 to TRBJ2-3; unclear D gene. Trimming pared 2 bases from V and 7 bases from J, leaving 7 bases between. This CDR3 contains 12 residues. Germline lookup yields CDR1 MDHEN and CDR2 SYDVKM.

This chain joins TRBV5-4 and TRBJ2-2, with D unresolved. The CDR3 consists of 15 residues. V was trimmed by 0 bases and J by 6 bases, leaving 12 bases between them. Germline V gene lookup returns CDR1 SGHNT and CDR2 YYREEE (reference sequence). The CDR3 is CASSLGAPRPGELFF. The CDR3 DNA reads TGTGCCAGCAGCTTGGGGGCCCCCCGGCCCGGGGAGCTGTTTTTT.

This chain uses TRBV6-5 with TRBJ1-2; weak D call: TRBD1 (5 bases). CDR1 and CDR2 from the germline V gene are MNHEY and SVGAGI. This CDR3 is built from 13 residues. The germline V and J ends were trimmed by 4 bases and 5 bases, with 11 bases remaining between them. This CDR3 is CASSLRQLYGYTF. The CDR3 region has the DNA TGTGCCAGCAGTTTGAGACAGTTATATGGCTACACCTTC.

The chain has TRBV4-1 and TRBJ2-6; 8 positions match TRBD1. The CDR3 contains 18 residues. Germline V gene sequence: CDR1 MGHRA, CDR2 YSYEKL. With 1 base clipped from V and 1 base from J, the junction kept 6 bases outside the gene matches. DNA of the CDR3: TGCGCCAGCAGCCAAGGTCCCCAGGGGGCTTCTGGGGCCAACGTCCTGACTTTC. This sequence encodes CASSQGPQGASGANVLTF.

This clone has a handful of counts. V usage is TRBV21-1 and J usage is TRBJ2-7; TRBD1, as called in the table, went unchecked against the DNA. TRBV21-1 is assigned pseudogene status. This CDR3 is 18 amino acids long. The CDR3 nucleotides are TGTGCCAGCAGCTTCCGACCGATGACAGGGGGCTCAACCTACGAGCAGTACTTC. Amino acid sequence: CASSFRPMTGGSTYEQYF.

The table lists this clone with a few counts. The chain links TRBV29-1 to TRBJ2-7; D may be TRBD1 (5 bases). CDR1 is SQVTM, CDR2 ANQGSEA, per germline. The CDR3 is 13 amino acids. The V end lost 0 bases, the J end lost 9 bases, and 15 bases lay between the germline ends. The CDR3 loop is CSVEDPRAGGQYF. DNA of the CDR3: TGCAGCGTTGAAGATCCCAGGGCTGGCGGGCAGTACTTC.

The J gene is TRBJ1-2, the V gene TRBV6-1; unclear D gene. The CDR3 is 13 residues long. Germline V gene sequence: CDR1 MNHNS, CDR2 SASEGT. V was clipped by 3 bases and J by 0 bases, with 5 bases between them. The CDR3 protein is CASSDRSNYGYTF. CDR3 nucleotides: TGTGCCAGCAGTGACAGGTCTAACTATGGCTACACCTTC.

The rearrangement joins TRBV2 to TRBJ1-6; D might be TRBD1 (5 bases). The ends were cut back, 6 bases at V and 14 bases at J, with 20 bases in the middle. From germline, CDR1 is SNHLY and CDR2 FYNNEI. The CDR3 covers 14 residues. The CDR3 spells CASSSQGTFGTLHF. For the CDR3, the DNA is TGTGCCAGCAGCTCACAAGGGACTTTTGGAACCCTCCACTTT.

This clone was seen ten or more times. This CDR3 is also generated by other DNA sequences in the sample. This chain links TRBV6-5 with TRBJ1-1; 7 bases are a match to TRBD1. CDR1 is MNHEY and CDR2 is SVGAGI in the germline V gene. Losses at the gene ends were 3 bases for V and 4 bases for J; bases not matched to a gene: 2. There are 13 residues in the CDR3. CDR3 sequence (DNA): TGTGCCAGCAGTTATCAGGGGGGCACTGAAGCTTTCTTT. Protein sequence: CASSYQGGTEAFF.

The chain links TRBV28 to TRBJ2-7; 10 nucleotides align to TRBD1. The ends lost 6 bases at V and 3 bases at J; junction bases unmatched: 2. Germline V CDR1 and CDR2: MDHEN, SYDVKM. The CDR3 contains 13 residues. CDR3: CASRRTGGYEQYF. In nucleotides, the CDR3 is TGTGCCAGCAGGAGGACAGGGGGCTACGAGCAGTACTTC.

The rearrangement joins TRBV6-1 to TRBJ2-7; TRBD1 matches at 9 bases. Unmatched junction bases numbered 7, after V lost 2 bases and J lost 5 bases. Germline loops: CDR1 MNHNS, CDR2 SASEGT. This CDR3 has 15 residues. This CDR3 is CASSEPGQGNHEQYF. The CDR3 DNA is TGTGCCAGCAGTGAACCGGGACAGGGAAATCACGAGCAGTACTTC.

This rearrangement joins TRBV6-5 to TRBJ2-3, with TRBD2 matching 9 bases. The CDR3 has 14 amino acids. The J segment lost 6 bases and the V segment lost 7 bases, leaving 8 bases of the junction unmatched. Germline V gene data show CDR1 as MNHEY and CDR2 as SVGAGI. In DNA, the CDR3 is TGTGCCAGCAAGGAGCGGGGGGCCGGGGATACGCAGTATTTT. This translates into CASKERGAGDTQYF.

The chain is built from TRBV30 and TRBJ1-2; D gene uncertain. CDR1 GTSNPN and CDR2 SVGIG come from the germline V gene (reference sequence). Trimming cost V 1 base and J 4 bases, with 7 bases left between them. The CDR3 contains 12 residues. The CDR3 nucleotides are TGTGCCTGGAGTGCCAACAGCTATGGCTACACCTTC. As protein: CAWSANSYGYTF.

The rearrangement joins TRBV5-1 to TRBJ2-3; D might be TRBD2 (5 bases). The CDR3 loop spans 16 amino acids. Trimming stripped 4 bases from V and 0 bases from J, with 15 bases between. Per the germline V gene, CDR1 is SGHRS and CDR2 is YFSETQ. The CDR3 nucleotides read TGCGCCAGCAGCAACGGGGTTTCCCCAAGCACAGATACGCAGTATTTT. Translating it yields CASSNGVSPSTDTQYF.

The V gene is TRBV2, the J gene TRBJ2-3, with 7 positions matching TRBD2. The germline CDR1 and CDR2 sequences are SNHLY and FYNNEI. V shed 8 bases, J shed 5 bases, and the junction held 13 bases outside the gene matches. The CDR3 contains 15 residues. The CDR3 DNA reads TGTGCCAGCCGGTTCCAGCGGGGAATGGAAGATACGCAGTATTTT. Translating it yields CASRFQRGMEDTQYF.

Turning to this clone: One end of the junction varies from germline; a read error may be responsible. This chain connects TRBV5-1 to TRBJ2-7; D is uncertain. Germline V gene sequence: CDR1 SGHRS, CDR2 YFSETQ. CDR3 length: 10 amino acids. CDR3 in DNA: TGCGCCAGCAGACTCTCCCCCAGAGGCTTC. It translates to CASRLSPRGF.

The V call is TRBV6-5, the J call TRBJ2-3; 10 nucleotides align to TRBD1. The trim removed 6 bases at V and 3 bases at J, leaving 6 bases unmatched. This CDR3 is 15 amino acids long. Germline V gives CDR1 MNHEY, CDR2 SVGAGI. The DNA for the CDR3 is TGTGCCAGCAGGAGACAGGGGGCTTTGACAGATACGCAGTATTTT. This encodes CASRRQGALTDTQYF.

The rearrangement links TRBV29-1 to TRBJ1-5; 9 bases align to TRBD1. The germline V gene has CDR1 SQVTM and CDR2 ANQGSEA. Trimming removed 6 bases from V and 5 bases from J; junction bases left unmatched: 5. This CDR3 contains 13 residues. For the CDR3, the DNA is TGCAGCGTAGGCCGGGACAGGGATCAGCCCCAGCATTTT. Amino acid sequence: CSVGRDRDQPQHF.

This clone was counted only a few times. This chain links TRBV18 with TRBJ2-1; 7 bases are shared with TRBD1. The V gene's germline CDR1 is KGHSH and CDR2 LQKENI. J lost 5 bases, V lost 0 bases, and 7 bases had no gene match. The CDR3 length is 16 residues. The CDR3 here is CASSPPSGTANNEQFF. The CDR3 coding sequence is TGTGCCAGCTCACCACCTTCCGGGACAGCCAACAATGAGCAGTTCTTC.

This clone is deemed medium-sized (0.01 to 0.1%). The CDR3 bases are TGCGCCAGCTGTACCGGGACAGGGGAAGGGGAGACCCAGTACTTC. Encoded protein: CASCTGTGEGETQYF. V gene TRBV5-1 combines with J gene TRBJ2-5, with 10 positions matching TRBD1. The CDR3 has 15 residues. Germline CDR1 reads SGHRS; CDR2 reads YFSETQ. V lost 7 bases, J lost 5 bases, and 11 bases stayed unmatched.

This clone was detected a few times. The rearrangement uses TRBV4-2 and TRBJ2-2, with TRBD2 as a possible D gene (6 bases). V was trimmed by 4 bases and J by 2 bases, leaving 8 bases between them. CDR1 is LGHNA, CDR2 YNFKEQ, per germline. The CDR3 is 14 amino acids. The CDR3 DNA reads as TGTGCCAGCAGCCTAGCGGAAAACACCGGGGAGCTGTTTTTT. It yields the protein CASSLAENTGELFF.

The CDR3 DNA is TGTGCCAGTAGTATAGATAAGGCGGGGGCTAACAATGAGCAGTTCTTC. Amino acid sequence: CASSIDKAGANNEQFF. The chain is built from TRBV19 and TRBJ2-1; a weak D match, TRBD2 (7 bases). Germline CDR1 reads LNHDA; CDR2 reads SQIVND (reference sequence). The CDR3 sequence is 16 residues long. V was trimmed by 0 bases and J by 5 bases, leaving 14 bases between them.

Only a few counts were recorded for this clone. The chain employs TRBV18 and TRBJ2-1; D is possibly TRBD1 (6 bases). CDR3 length equals 14 residues. V lost 6 bases and J lost 6, with 15 bases in between. Germline-derived CDR1 and CDR2 are KGHSH and LQKENI. Written as DNA, the CDR3 is TGTGCCAGCTCCGACTCAGGGGTTTTCAATGAGCAGTTCTTC. This encodes CASSDSGVFNEQFF.

About this clone: This specimen includes other DNA sequences encoding the same CDR3. This CDR3 is CSVARGNNQPQHF. The CDR3 DNA reads TGCAGCGTGGCTCGAGGGAACAATCAGCCCCAGCATTTT. The rearrangement uses TRBV29-1 and TRBJ1-5; no clear D gene. The germline V gene has CDR1 SQVTM and CDR2 ANQGSEA. The CDR3 runs to 13 residues. Trimming removed 6 bases at V and 3 bases at J, with 12 bases between.

The chain carries TRBV7-9 and TRBJ1-5, with D possibly TRBD1 on 5 matching bases. V was pared by 5 bases and J by 3 bases, with 11 bases between. This CDR3 comprises 14 residues. Per germline, CDR1 SEHNR and CDR2 FQNEAQ (reference sequence). CDR3 region: CASSGTGDNQPQHF. The CDR3 nucleotides are TGTGCCAGCAGCGGGACGGGAGACAATCAGCCCCAGCATTTT. The variable domain in full, with the rest retrieved from reference TRBV7-9 and TRBJ1-5, is DTGVSQNPRHKITKRGQNVTFRCDPISEHNRLYWYRQTLGQGPEFLTYFQNEAQLEKSRLLSDRFSAERPKGSFSTLEIQRTEQGDSAMYLCASSGTGDNQPQHFGDGTRLSIL.